The subject of this entry is one TCR beta chain. The sample originates from a study of blood T cell repertoires in COVID-19. Germline loops: CDR1 MDHEN, CDR2 SYDVKM. Trimming took off 3 bases at V and 15 bases at J, with 18 bases between the two ends. The CDR3 loop spans 14 amino acids. TCRdb's table, derived via immunoSEQ multiplex PCR, lists solely in-frame clones and lacks some. This table has around 260,000 clones, around 88% appearing once. The chain couples TRBV28 to TRBJ1-6, with D maybe TRBD1 (5 bases). The sequenced sample consisted of peripheral blood. This receptor was identified in a man younger than 40 with acute or convalescent COVID-19. CDR3 nucleotide sequence: TGTGCCAGCAGTTTGCCACGCAGGGAGGTACGCCTCCACTTT. It specifies CASSLPRREVRLHF.